The sequence of this T cell receptor beta chain was determined in a study of T cells in Graves' hyperthyroidism and ophthalmopathy. Study-level points and caveats: Model predictions of ophthalmopathy came a median around 6.5 months before onset.

A remark on this clonotype: Antigen unknown.

The TCR beta CDR3 regions underwent amplification using RNA transcripts as the source. TCR CDR3 underwent first-round RT-PCR with the HTBI primer set. TCRdb re-called the multiplex PCR reads with MiXCR, one entry per CDR3 protein. Among hundreds of thousands of distinct CDR3 sequences listed, about 25% were seen once. Hyperthyroidism was newly diagnosed in patients aged 18 to 65 (duration under 2 months). A roughly 9.3 ml volume of fresh peripheral blood provided the PBMCs. This CDR3 has 15 residues. V was pared by 6 bases and J by 7 bases, with 18 bases between. Per the germline V gene, CDR1 is MDHEN and CDR2 is SYDVKM.

Sequencing was done on a sample of blood. This clonotype originated in a middle-aged man with Graves' hyperthyroidism. The chain combines TRBV28 with TRBJ2-2; D is possibly TRBD1 (7 bases). As DNA, the CDR3 is TGTGCCAGCAGGCCCAGCAGGGGGGTTAGCGGGGAGCTGTTTTTT. Amino acid sequence: CASRPSRGVSGELFF.